This T cell receptor beta chain was sequenced for a study of T cell responses to AZD1222 COVID-19 vaccine. The germline V gene has CDR1 MNHNY and CDR2 SVGAGI (reference sequence). CDR3 length: 14 residues. V gave up 7 bases and J gave up 6 bases, with 19 bases separating them. The protocol was immunoSEQ multiplex PCR, while the TCRdb copy is restricted to in-frame clones and leaves out a portion. The table records approximately 130,000 clones, roughly 93% of them present only once. The sequence derives from an adult in good health. The sequences come from peripheral blood, collected on day 0 of AZD1222 vaccination. This sequence joins TRBV6-6 and TRBJ2-7, with D perhaps matching TRBD2 (5 bases). As DNA, the CDR3 is TGTGCCAGCACCCCGAGGCTAGCCCAAGCCGAGCAGTACTTC. It is translated as CASTPRLAQAEQYF.